This TCR beta chain was retrieved from a study of control samples from healthy donors and cancer patients. Libraries were prepared by immunoSEQ multiplex PCR; TCRdb keeps only in-frame clonotypes and omits some of them. In the table there are roughly 130,000 clones, 91% of which are singletons. The V end lost 3 bases, the J end lost 7 bases, and 10 bases lay between the germline ends. This CDR3 region has 13 residues. CDR1 is SGHVS and CDR2 is FNYEAQ in the germline V gene. The sequence came from a man aged 18-30 years in good health. Sequencing was done on a sample of blood. The chain is built from TRBV7-6 and TRBJ1-5, with TRBD1 as a possible D gene (5 bases). For the CDR3, the DNA is TGTGCCAGCAGCTTTACCAGGGACCAGCCCCAGCATTTT. It is translated as CASSFTRDQPQHF.